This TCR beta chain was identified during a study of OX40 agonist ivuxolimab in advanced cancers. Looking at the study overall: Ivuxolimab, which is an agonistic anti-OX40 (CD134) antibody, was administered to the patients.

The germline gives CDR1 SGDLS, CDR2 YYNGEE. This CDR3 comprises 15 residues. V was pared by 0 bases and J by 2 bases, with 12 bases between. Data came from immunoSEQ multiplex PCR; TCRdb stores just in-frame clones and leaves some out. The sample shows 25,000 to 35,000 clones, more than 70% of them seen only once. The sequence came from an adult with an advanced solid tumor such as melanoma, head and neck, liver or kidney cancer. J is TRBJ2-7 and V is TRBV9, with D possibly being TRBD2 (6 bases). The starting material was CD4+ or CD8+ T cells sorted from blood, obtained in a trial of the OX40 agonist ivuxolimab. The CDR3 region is CASSVGGSGTYEQYF. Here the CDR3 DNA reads TGTGCCAGCAGCGTAGGGGGTAGCGGTACCTACGAGCAGTACTTC.